The T cell receptor (beta chain) under discussion was sequenced for a study of shared clonotypes between healthy human individuals. The wider study: Donors had three CD4 naive, three CD4 memory, two CD8 naive and one CD8 memory plate apiece.

Naive CD8 cells lacked CD45RO and underwent positive selection for CCR7, leaving out terminally differentiated effector memory CD45RA+ cells. The CDR3 runs to 14 residues. V gave up 1 base and J gave up 5 bases, with 11 bases separating them. The germline gives CDR1 SEHNR, CDR2 FQNEAQ (reference sequence). Generated by immunoSEQ multiplex PCR, the TCRdb table keeps only in-frame clones and is missing some. The sample shows over 2,000,000 clones, approximately 92% of them seen only once. The receptor was derived from a man between 18 and 29 years old in good health. Some clones in this sample may be carry-over from other donors' samples. This chain links TRBV7-9 with TRBJ2-5; D is possibly TRBD2 (6 bases). Source material: naive CD8+ T cells from PBMCs. The CDR3 loop is CASSLVSGRETQYF. In nucleotides, the CDR3 is TGTGCCAGCAGCTTAGTTTCAGGGAGGGAGACCCAGTACTTC.